This T cell receptor beta chain was identified during a study of beta chain features in type 1 diabetes (dated by TCRdb to between 2018 and 2020). The study in broad terms: No differences in mean age, gender distribution, total cell number or subset yield were found between patients and healthy donors. Across all samples, about 110 million sorted cells were examined, and cell number per subset correlated strongly with RNA yield. Naive and central memory subsets were obtained from all 30 or so donors, but regulatory and stem cell-like memory subsets were isolated from only 8 patients and roughly 8 healthy donors. In the study, TCRB repertoires of sorted circulating CD4+ T cell subsets from recently diagnosed type 1 diabetes patients were compared with those of matched healthy donors. Beyond this particular receptor, the publication reports: Fewer insertions and more nucleotide deletions at VDJ recombination sites were observed in patients with type 1 diabetes, implying thymic rearrangement abnormalities. A moderate but significant shortening of TCRB CDR3 length was observed in type 1 diabetes patients in all four CD4+ subsets. Because small numbers of individuals were included in the HLA sub-analyses, any influence of HLA type on TCRB rearrangement was left unresolved. Naive, central memory and regulatory TCRB repertoires appeared to be more similar among patients than among healthy donors. Because cDNA was sequenced instead of genomic DNA, highly expressing activated cells could be over-represented, though the groups showed no difference in activation or CD3 levels. PCR may preferentially amplify shorter templates, but because patient and control samples were amplified and corrected together, any resulting skew would affect both groups equally.

Note on this clone: Its recognized antigen is unknown. No per-base quality is available; no much larger clone lies one base away.

The High Capacity cDNA Reverse Transcription Kit was used to reverse transcribe all of the isolated RNA, meaning that expressed TCRB transcripts were what got sequenced. Naive, central memory and regulatory T cell samples underwent deep immunoSEQ sequencing, averaging approximately 3.3 million total reads per sample. Sorted cells were lysed in RLT buffer and RNA was extracted with DNase-treated RNeasy Micro or Mini kits, depending on cell number. Each cell subset was processed on its own to prevent cross-contamination, while patient and healthy donor samples were processed together. The immunoSEQ multiplex PCR was used to amplify TCRB sequences from cDNA, generating 87-bp fragments that spanned the CDR3 region. The amplicons were sequenced using the Illumina HiSeq platform. As for the authors' bioinformatics: PCR bias was computationally corrected using synthetic template baselines, reads within Hamming distance 2 were collapsed, and singletons that could not be merged were discarded. By aligning reads against IMGT, V, D and J genes, CDR3 length, and insertions or deletions at six rearrangement sites were assigned. Within each subset, clonotype counts were normalized to sorted cell number, and only after that were true diversity and Gini coefficients computed with the tcR R package. The overlap coefficient, calculated on TCRB nucleotide sequences, was used to measure repertoire sharing. Out-of-frame TCRB sequences from naive cells were analyzed as a proxy for the pre-selection repertoire. As stored in TCRdb, this immuneACCESS dataset retains in-frame rearrangements with V and J assigned. A fraction of the clones does not appear; measured against another copy, unresolved V genes explain less than half of the discrepancy, and the remainder lacks a known reason. The DNA was the basis for D and trimming; V, J and clone size are from that table. A total of approximately 300,000 clones appear in this sample, 9.5% to 12% of them only once. The leading ten clones occupy 0.015% of the sample.

Trimming leaves V shorter by 2 bases and J shorter by 3 bases, with the junction holding 6 bases beyond the gene matches. The CDR3, cysteine through phenylalanine, is 16 amino acids long. The only DNA kept is the CDR3, 48 bases in frame from the first base. CDR1 and CDR2, per the germline V gene (reference sequence), are SGHNT and YYREEE. Each donor gave one peripheral blood draw, averaging around 0.11 L, which was collected into heparinised tubes. A BD FACSAria II and a panel including CD45RO, CCR7, CD25, CD127, CD95 and CD27 were used to sort naive, central memory, regulatory and stem cell-like memory CD4+ T cells. A purity above 95% was achieved for all sorted populations. PBMCs were isolated immediately by Lymphoprep density gradient centrifugation and stained directly without culture. So that batch effects would be minimized, each experiment stained and sorted samples in pairs, pairing one healthy donor with one patient.

The chain is made from TRBV5-4 and TRBJ2-3; 10 of the junction bases match TRBD2. The sample consisted of naive CD4+ T cells from blood. Interpreted using the paper, the cell subset or site label stands for: true naive CD4+ T cells. The clonotype comes from a woman aged 25 to 39 in good health. The DNA reads as follows: TGTGCCAGCAGCTTATGGACTAGCGGAGTGACAGATACGCAGTATTTT. It encodes CASSLWTSGVTDTQYF.